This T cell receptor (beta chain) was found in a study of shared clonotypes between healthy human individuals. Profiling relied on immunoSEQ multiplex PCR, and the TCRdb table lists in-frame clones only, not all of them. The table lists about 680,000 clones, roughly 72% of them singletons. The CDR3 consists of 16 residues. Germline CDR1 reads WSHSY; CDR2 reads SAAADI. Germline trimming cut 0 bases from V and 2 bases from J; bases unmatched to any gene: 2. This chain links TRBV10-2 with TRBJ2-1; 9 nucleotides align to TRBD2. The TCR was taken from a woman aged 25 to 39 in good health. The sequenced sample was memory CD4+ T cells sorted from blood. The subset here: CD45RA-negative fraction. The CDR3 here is CASSESLAGTYNEQFF. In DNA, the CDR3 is TGCGCCAGCAGTGAGTCGCTAGCGGGGACCTACAATGAGCAGTTCTTC.